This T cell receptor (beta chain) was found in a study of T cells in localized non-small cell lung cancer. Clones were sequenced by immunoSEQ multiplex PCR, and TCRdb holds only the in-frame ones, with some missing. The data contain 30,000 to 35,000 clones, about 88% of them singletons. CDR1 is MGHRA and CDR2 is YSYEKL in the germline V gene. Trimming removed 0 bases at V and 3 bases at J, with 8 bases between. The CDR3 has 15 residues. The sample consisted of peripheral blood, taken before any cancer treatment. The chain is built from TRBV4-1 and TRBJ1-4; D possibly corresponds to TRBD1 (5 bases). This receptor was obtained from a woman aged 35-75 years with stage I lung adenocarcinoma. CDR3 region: CASSQDRGSNEKLFF. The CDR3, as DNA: TGCGCCAGCAGCCAAGATAGGGGTTCTAATGAAAAACTGTTTTTT.